This is a list of T cell receptor beta chains from one sample in a study of identical twins' blood T cells. TCRdb itself ran the 5' RACE reads through MiXCR, one entry per CDR3 protein. The top ten clones hold 5.5% to 7% of a sample with about 370,000 distinct CDR3 sequences, roughly 27% of them seen once. Sequencing input: PBMCs. The source of these receptors is a woman aged 18 to 49 in good health. Each CDR3 is given with its conserved first and last residue. A D gene is named only where the DNA matches it firmly. Size tells how often a clone was seen (once, few, many) or the class of an expanded clone, and some rows leave it out.

abundance | j_gene | d_gene | v_gene | CDR3aa | CDR3nt
. | TRBJ1-1 | . | TRBV12-3/TRBV12-4 | CASSFQSAEAFF | TGTGCCAGCAGTTTCCAGTCCGCTGAAGCTTTCTTT
. | TRBJ2-3 | . | TRBV20-1 | CSATYPRGFTQYF | TGCAGTGCTACCTACCCCCGCGGGTTTACGCAGTATTTT
few | TRBJ2-7 | . | TRBV18 | CASSRDHEYEQYF | TGTGCCAGCTCGCGTGATCACGAATACGAGCAGTACTTC
once | TRBJ2-3 | . | TRBV3-1 | CASSQEVITDTQYF | TGTGCCAGCAGCCAGGAGGTCATCACAGATACGCAGTATTTT
few | TRBJ2-3 | TRBD2 | TRBV29-1 | CSVKAGGPDTQYF | TGCAGCGTTAAAGCGGGAGGGCCAGATACGCAGTATTTT
few | TRBJ2-3 | . | TRBV18 | CASSPAQGYTQYF | TGTGCCAGCTCACCAGCCCAGGGGTATACGCAGTATTTT
few | TRBJ2-1 | . | TRBV11-2 | CASSSRSQLWGGDEQFF | TGTGCCAGCAGCTCCCGTTCCCAATTATGGGGTGGGGATGAGCAGTTCTTC
few | TRBJ2-3 | . | TRBV7-9 | CASSWFGISSTDTQYF | TGTGCCAGCAGCTGGTTCGGTATCTCTAGCACAGATACGCAGTATTTT
few | TRBJ2-2 | . | TRBV18 | CASSPLSDTTGELFF | TGTGCCAGCTCACCACTATCAGACACCACCGGGGAGCTGTTTTTT
few | TRBJ2-2 | TRBD2 | TRBV11-3 | CASSLGLADTGEPFF | TGTGCCAGCAGCTTAGGACTAGCGGACACCGGGGAGCCGTTTTTT
few | TRBJ2-3 | TRBD2 | TRBV2 | CASRLAGNTDTQYF | TGTGCCAGCAGGCTAGCGGGGAACACAGATACGCAGTATTTT
few | TRBJ1-3 | . | TRBV29-1 | CSVELGDGNTIYF | TGCAGCGTTGAGCTAGGGGATGGAAACACCATATATTTT
. | TRBJ2-1 | . | TRBV25-1 | CASSGGTGLRGYNEQFF | TGTGCCAGCAGTGGGGGGACGGGCTTACGAGGCTACAATGAGCAGTTCTTC
. | TRBJ2-2 | . | TRBV6-4 | CATRVGEDTGELFF | TGTGCCACCCGAGTAGGGGAGGACACCGGGGAGCTGTTTTTT
few | TRBJ2-1 | . | TRBV4-3 | CASSLRPGSEQFF | TGCGCCAGCAGCCTGAGGCCGGGAAGTGAGCAGTTCTTC
few | TRBJ1-2 | . | TRBV4-2 | CASSHYNSGYTF | TGTGCCAGCAGCCATTATAATAGTGGCTACACCTTC
. | TRBJ1-3 | . | TRBV10-1 | CASSDGGSSGNTIYF | TGCGCCAGCAGTGACGGTGGATCCTCAGGAAACACCATATATTTT
. | TRBJ2-1 | . | TRBV5-6 | CASSLSLSYNEQFF | TGTGCCAGCAGCTTAAGTCTTTCCTACAATGAGCAGTTCTTC
many | TRBJ2-5 | TRBD2 | TRBV11-2 | CASSFGAGGEETQYF | TGTGCCAGCAGCTTCGGAGCGGGAGGGGAAGAGACCCAGTACTTC
few | TRBJ2-3 | . | TRBV4-3 | CASRPTGRTDTQYF | TGCGCCAGCCGACCAACCGGGAGAACAGATACGCAGTATTTT
. | TRBJ1-5 | . | TRBV5-1 | CASSLYGFVNQPQHF | TGCGCCAGCAGCTTGTACGGGTTCGTCAATCAGCCCCAGCATTTT
. | TRBJ1-2 | TRBD1 | TRBV12-3/TRBV12-4 | CASRRRGQQANYGYTF | TGTGCCAGCAGGCGACGGGGACAGCAAGCTAACTATGGCTACACCTTC
few | TRBJ2-7 | . | TRBV6-1 | CASSGTVATLSYEQYF | TGTGCCAGCAGTGGGACCGTGGCTACTCTCTCCTACGAGCAGTACTTC
many | TRBJ2-7 | . | TRBV20-1 | CSARFKRGRQYF | TGCAGTGCTAGATTCAAAAGAGGGAGGCAGTACTTC
. | TRBJ1-1 | . | TRBV20-1 | CSARELRTGRLNTEAFF | TGCAGTGCTAGAGAGTTGAGGACTGGACGGCTGAACACTGAAGCTTTCTTT
. | TRBJ2-3 | TRBD2 | TRBV20-1 | CSASTSGAPDTQYF | TGCAGTGCTAGTACTAGCGGGGCCCCGGATACGCAGTATTTT
. | TRBJ2-2 | . | TRBV6-2/TRBV6-3 | CASSYSEVWMVTGELFF | TGTGCCAGCAGTTACTCGGAGGTCTGGATGGTCACCGGGGAGCTGTTTTTT
. | TRBJ2-3 | . | TRBV9 | CVSSVGSNPTDTQYF | TGTGTCAGCAGCGTAGGATCCAACCCCACAGATACGCAGTATTTT
few | TRBJ2-2 | . | TRBV29-1 | CSAPLRATGELFF | TGCAGCGCGCCTCTCAGGGCCACCGGGGAGCTGTTTTTT
few | TRBJ2-7 | TRBD2 | TRBV4-3 | CASSQFKVGGSYEQYF | TGCGCCAGCAGCCAATTTAAGGTGGGAGGGTCCTACGAGCAGTACTTC
. | TRBJ1-1 | . | TRBV5-6 | CASSSPSKGENTEAFF | TGTGCCAGCAGCTCCCCTTCTAAAGGGGAGAACACTGAAGCTTTCTTT
few | TRBJ1-1 | TRBD1 | TRBV4-3 | CASSPTGQGVMNTEAFF | TGCGCCAGCAGCCCTACGGGACAGGGGGTCATGAACACTGAAGCTTTCTTT
. | TRBJ1-6 | TRBD1 | TRBV20-1 | CSARKGGPNNSPLHF | TGCAGTGCTAGGAAAGGGGGCCCTAATAATTCACCCCTCCACTTT
few | TRBJ2-1 | TRBD1 | TRBV27 | CASTYGTGPYNEQFF | TGTGCCAGCACCTATGGGACAGGGCCCTACAATGAGCAGTTCTTC
. | TRBJ1-1 | . | TRBV27 | CASSGGGIPEAFF | TGTGCCAGCAGCGGGGGTGGTATTCCTGAAGCTTTCTTT
. | TRBJ1-5 | . | TRBV19 | CASSIPPTADSNQPQHF | TGTGCCAGTAGTATCCCTCCGACAGCTGATAGCAATCAGCCCCAGCATTTT
few | TRBJ1-2 | TRBD1 | TRBV20-1 | CSASTGDITYGYTF | TGCAGTGCTAGCACAGGGGACATAACCTATGGCTACACCTTC
. | TRBJ1-6 | . | TRBV20-1 | CSAKPGSLYNSPLHF | TGCAGTGCCAAGCCCGGGTCACTCTATAATTCACCCCTCCACTTT
. | TRBJ1-4 | . | TRBV5-1 | CASSFAHGLNEKLFF | TGCGCCAGCAGCTTCGCCCACGGCTTAAATGAAAAACTGTTTTTT
few | TRBJ1-2 | . | TRBV7-2 | CASSLFGEGGYTF | TGTGCCAGCAGCTTATTCGGGGAAGGGGGCTACACCTTC
. | TRBJ1-1 | . | TRBV18 | CASSPPGIDTEAFF | TGTGCCAGCTCACCACCAGGGATTGACACTGAAGCTTTCTTT
many | TRBJ1-1 | . | TRBV29-1 | CSGFRNTEAFF | TGCAGCGGCTTCAGGAACACTGAAGCTTTCTTT
. | TRBJ1-6 | . | TRBV5-1 | CASSLAGARYNSPLHF | TGCGCCAGCAGCTTGGCGGGAGCCCGATATAATTCACCCCTCCACTTT
. | TRBJ2-3 | . | TRBV29-1 | CSVESVRTDTQYF | TGCAGCGTTGAGTCAGTCCGGACAGATACGCAGTATTTT
. | TRBJ1-2 | . | TRBV10-3 | CATDVGSGYTF | TGTGCCACCGATGTGGGGAGCGGCTACACCTTC
. | TRBJ1-4 | . | TRBV6-5 | CASSYSPGGRSSTNEKLFF | TGTGCCAGCAGTTACTCCCCGGGCGGAAGATCTTCAACTAATGAAAAACTGTTTTTT
many | TRBJ1-5 | . | TRBV29-1 | CSVGGGSQPQHF | TGCAGCGTTGGGGGGGGGAGCCAGCCCCAGCATTTT
. | TRBJ2-7 | . | TRBV27 | CASSPRRAGYSYEQYF | TGTGCCAGCAGTCCGCGGAGAGCGGGTTACTCCTACGAGCAGTACTTC
many | TRBJ1-1 | . | TRBV29-1 | CSVRRQNHEAFF | TGCAGCGTAAGGCGACAGAACCATGAAGCTTTCTTT
once | TRBJ1-2 | . | TRBV11-2 | CASSLVTPGTHMGGYTF | TGTGCCAGCAGCTTAGTGACCCCAGGCACCCATATGGGCGGCTACACCTTC